Listed here are 28 T cell receptor beta chains from one sample, sequenced in a study of T-cell reconstitution after alpha-beta-depleted transplantation in children. Unique molecular identifiers were incorporated into the prepared TCRbeta library. One entry per CDR3 protein, called by TCRdb with MiXCR from the PCR reads. The repertoire holds about 130,000 distinct CDR3 sequences, with 9.7% as singletons. The source material was PBMCs, mostly from graft donor cells, sampled 180 days after TCRalphabeta/CD19-depleted stem cell transplant. These receptors originate from a girl under two years old who had a stem cell transplant for combined immunodeficiency, so the T cells may come from the graft donor.

There are a few counts of this clonotype. The chain employs TRBV3-1 and TRBJ2-1; no clear D gene. This CDR3 contains 15 residues. Germline V gives CDR1 LGHDT, CDR2 YNNKEL (reference sequence). V shed 4 bases and J shed 4 bases, with 14 bases lying between them. The CDR3 reads CASSPNGPPYNEQFF. The CDR3 DNA is TGTGCCAGCAGCCCAAATGGCCCCCCTTACAATGAGCAGTTCTTC.

This clonotype was seen only a few times. The chain links TRBV29-1 to TRBJ2-7, with 11 bases that match TRBD2. V was clipped by 5 bases and J by 4 bases; unmatched bases: 4. CDR1 is SQVTM, CDR2 ANQGSEA, per germline. This CDR3 has 13 residues. CDR3 nucleotides: TGCAGCGTTCTAGCGGGGGGCCAGTACGAGCAGTACTTC. It yields the protein CSVLAGGQYEQYF.

V is TRBV6-1 and J is TRBJ2-7, with D unclear. Germline CDR1 is MNHNS and CDR2 is SASEGT. There are 12 residues in the CDR3. Trimming shortened V by 7 bases and J by 3 bases, and 10 bases separated the two germline ends. The CDR3 nucleotides read TGTGCCAGCATGGGCCGCTACTACGAGCAGTACTTC. It encodes CASMGRYYEQYF.

This clonotype was counted between two and nine times. The chain is built from TRBV20-1 and TRBJ1-3; D remains unclear. The CDR3 has 13 amino acids. Germline V gives CDR1 DFQATT, CDR2 SNEGSKA (reference sequence). V gave up 3 bases and J gave up 4 bases, with 10 bases separating them. CDR3 protein: CSARGWGGNTIYF. The CDR3 nucleotides read TGCAGTGCTAGGGGCTGGGGAGGAAACACCATATATTTT.

This clonotype showed up just a few times. This chain connects TRBV5-6 to TRBJ1-2; D not certain. Germline V gene data show CDR1 as SGHDT and CDR2 as YYEEEE. This CDR3 has 13 amino acids. Trimming stripped 1 base from V and 8 bases from J, with 12 bases between. The CDR3, as DNA: TGTGCCAGCAGCTTGAAACGGGCCGGGGGCTACACCTTC. Its protein is CASSLKRAGGYTF. Full variable domain (rest looked up from reference TRBV5-6 and TRBJ1-2): DAGVTQSPTHLIKTRGQQVTLRCSPKSGHDTVSWYQQALGQGPQFIFQYYEEEERQRGNFPDRFSGHQFPNYSSELNVNALLLGDSALYLCASSLKRAGGYTFGSGTRLTVV.

Only a few counts were recorded for this clonotype. This sequence joins TRBV9 and TRBJ1-2, with TRBD1 matching 9 bases. The V segment lost 5 bases and the J segment 6 bases; nucleotides outside the gene matches: 8. CDR3 length equals 14 residues. Germline CDR1 and CDR2: SGDLS and YYNGEE. The CDR3 bases are TGTGCCAGCAGGGTACCGGGACAGGGAAATGGCTACACCTTC. It translates to CASRVPGQGNGYTF.

This clonotype came up a few times. The chain has TRBV11-1 and TRBJ2-1; D is unresolved. Per germline, CDR1 SGHAT and CDR2 FQDESV (reference sequence). Trimming stripped 3 bases from V and 4 bases from J, with 7 bases between. This CDR3 has 13 residues. CDR3 sequence (DNA): TGTGCCAGCAGCTTTCTTCTTTACAATGAGCAGTTCTTC. It encodes CASSFLLYNEQFF. The whole variable domain, remainder taken from reference TRBV11-1 and TRBJ2-1, is EAEVAQSPRYKITEKSQAVAFWCDPISGHATLYWYRQILGQGPELLVQFQDESVVDDSQLPKDRFSAERLKGVDSTLKIQPAELGDSAMYLCASSFLLYNEQFFGPGTRLTVL.

The V call is TRBV5-1, the J call TRBJ2-5, with 10 bases that match TRBD1. This CDR3 contains 14 residues. V shed 5 bases, J shed 4 bases, and the junction held 5 bases outside the gene matches. Per the germline V gene, CDR1 is SGHRS and CDR2 is YFSETQ. Here the CDR3 reads CASSSRTGGETQYF. Written as DNA, the CDR3 is TGCGCCAGCAGTTCGAGGACAGGGGGAGAGACCCAGTACTTC.

J is TRBJ1-5 and V is TRBV7-2, with 9 bases matching TRBD1. The CDR3 length is 14 residues. Unmatched junction bases numbered 6, after V lost 5 bases and J lost 7 bases. Germline CDR1 and CDR2: SGHTA and FQGNSA. DNA for the CDR3: TGTGCCAGCAGCCTAGACAGGGGGGGCCAGCCCCAGCATTTT. Amino acid sequence: CASSLDRGGQPQHF.

This clonotype was counted only a few times. The chain carries TRBV6-2 or TRBV6-3 and TRBJ2-1; D gene unclear. The germline V gene has CDR1 MNHEY and CDR2 SVGEGT. The V gene lost 4 bases and the J gene lost 0 bases, with 7 bases spanning the gap. The CDR3 is made up of 14 amino acids. The CDR3 spells CASSSTFSYNEQFF. In DNA, the CDR3 is TGTGCCAGCAGTTCCACCTTCTCCTACAATGAGCAGTTCTTC.

This clonotype was observed a handful of times. The V gene is TRBV7-2, the J gene TRBJ2-5, with TRBD2 as a possible D gene (5 bases). Per the germline V gene, CDR1 is SGHTA and CDR2 is FQGNSA. The CDR3 sequence is 16 residues long. V was cut by 2 bases and J by 5 bases, with 18 bases left in between. This CDR3 reads CASSLSGIGRSETQYF. CDR3 sequence (DNA): TGTGCCAGCAGCTTATCCGGGATTGGGCGGTCTGAGACCCAGTACTTC. The full variable domain, rest sourced from reference TRBV7-2 and TRBJ2-5, is GAGVSQSPSNKVTEKGKDVELRCDPISGHTALYWYRQSLGQGLEFLIYFQGNSAPDKSGLPSDRFSAERTGGSVSTLTIQRTQQEDSAVYLCASSLSGIGRSETQYFGPGTRLLVL.

The V and J genes are TRBV29-1 and TRBJ1-1; maybe TRBD1 (6 bases). Germline V gene lookup returns CDR1 SQVTM and CDR2 ANQGSEA. The CDR3 runs to 13 residues. Trimming stripped 7 bases from V and 2 bases from J, with 14 bases between. The CDR3 loop reads CSGQEGTNTEAFF. CDR3 nucleotide sequence: TGCAGCGGACAGGAGGGAACCAACACTGAAGCTTTCTTT.

With regard to this clonotype: A much larger clone differs from this one at a single base, so this may be a read error. CDR3 in DNA: TGTGCCAGCAGTCTTAGTCGGGGGATCACCGGGGAGCTGTTTTTT. This gives the protein CASSLSRGITGELFF. The V call is TRBV6-1, the J call TRBJ2-2, with D perhaps TRBD2 (6 bases). Germline CDR1 reads MNHNS; CDR2 reads SASEGT. The germline V and J ends were trimmed by 5 bases and 4 bases, with 14 bases remaining between them. CDR3 length equals 15 residues.

This clonotype has just a few counts. The chain carries TRBV12-3 or TRBV12-4 and TRBJ2-7, with 9 bases aligning to TRBD1. The trim removed 4 bases at V and 0 bases at J, leaving 7 bases unmatched. The CDR3 extends over 16 amino acids. The CDR3 reads CASSSGRDRVSYEQYF. DNA for the CDR3: TGTGCCAGCAGTTCCGGCCGGGACAGGGTCTCCTACGAGCAGTACTTC.

V and J are TRBV12-3 or TRBV12-4 and TRBJ2-1; 8 nucleotides match TRBD2. V gave up 5 bases and J gave up 1 base; unmatched junction bases: 1. This CDR3 is 14 amino acids long. The CDR3 protein is CASSPGGSYNEQFF. CDR3 bases: TGTGCCAGCAGTCCGGGGGGGTCCTACAATGAGCAGTTCTTC.

This clonotype was found a few times. The chain recombines TRBV20-1 with TRBJ1-1; D unclear. The CDR3 is made up of 17 amino acids. CDR1 and CDR2 (germline): DFQATT, SNEGSKA (reference sequence). Trimming took off 0 bases at V and 0 bases at J, with 17 bases between the two ends. This chain's CDR3 is CSARDKIRRPMNTEAFF. The CDR3 DNA is TGCAGTGCTAGAGATAAGATTAGGAGGCCGATGAACACTGAAGCTTTCTTT.

The chain recombines TRBV9 with TRBJ2-7; tentative D call: TRBD2 (5 bases). This CDR3 spans 14 amino acids. From germline, CDR1 is SGDLS and CDR2 YYNGEE. The V gene lost 0 bases and the J gene lost 2 bases, with 9 bases spanning the gap. CDR3 sequence: CASSVGLSPYEQYF. The CDR3 DNA sequence: TGTGCCAGCAGCGTAGGACTATCCCCCTACGAGCAGTACTTC.

The rearrangement joins TRBV21-1 to TRBJ2-3; the DNA was not compared with TRBD2, the D call given in the table. TRBV21-1 is noted as a pseudogene. The CDR3 is made up of 16 amino acids. The CDR3 DNA reads as TGTGCCAGCAGCAACAGACTAGCGGGCCCTCCAGATACGCAGTATTTT. Protein: CASSNRLAGPPDTQYF.

This chain uses TRBV13 with TRBJ2-3; perhaps TRBD1 as D (6 bases). There are 17 residues in the CDR3. Trimming took 5 bases from V and 0 from J, leaving 18 bases between them. Germline values: CDR1 PRHDT, CDR2 FYEKMQ (reference sequence). The CDR3 spells CASSKNRDTQSTDTQYF. For the CDR3, the DNA is TGTGCCAGCAGCAAAAACCGGGACACACAAAGCACAGATACGCAGTATTTT.

This chain uses TRBV6-5 with TRBJ2-7; D ambiguous. V lost 2 bases, J lost 3 bases, and 8 bases lay in between. Germline V gene data show CDR1 as MNHEY and CDR2 as SVGAGI. The CDR3 has 13 amino acids. The CDR3, as DNA: TGTGCCAGCAGTTACGGCCCGATCTACGAGCAGTACTTC. Amino acids: CASSYGPIYEQYF.

This clonotype was recorded a few times. The rearrangement links TRBV20-1 to TRBJ2-7, with 8 bases aligning to TRBD2. The V and J ends lost 6 bases and 4 bases, in that order; junction bases with no gene match: 5. In germline, CDR1 is DFQATT, CDR2 SNEGSKA (reference sequence). The CDR3 totals 12 residues. The CDR3 is CSAPGGAYEQYF. CDR3 DNA sequence: TGCAGTGCCCCCGGGGGGGCTTACGAGCAGTACTTC.

The V and J genes are TRBV3-1 and TRBJ2-7; 10 nucleotides match TRBD2. Germline CDR1 and CDR2: LGHDT and YNNKEL (reference sequence). V lost 0 bases to trimming and J lost 3 bases; unmatched junction nucleotides: 5. The CDR3 totals 16 residues. The CDR3 nucleotides read TGTGCCAGCAGCCAAGAGGAGCGGGAGGGCCTCTACGAGCAGTACTTC. Amino acid sequence: CASSQEEREGLYEQYF.

V is TRBV7-2 and J is TRBJ2-3, with D possibly TRBD1 on 5 matching bases. This CDR3 has 15 residues. The germline gives CDR1 SGHTA, CDR2 FQGNSA. Trimming cost V 3 bases and J 5 bases, with 15 bases left between them. This CDR3 reads CASSLGPDRRDTQYF. The CDR3 DNA reads TGTGCCAGCAGCTTGGGGCCCGACAGAAGAGATACGCAGTATTTT.

This clonotype has ten or more counts. This chain uses TRBV29-1 with TRBJ2-6, with 7 bases matching TRBD2. CDR1 SQVTM and CDR2 ANQGSEA come from the germline V gene. With 6 bases clipped from V and 2 bases from J, the junction kept 4 bases outside the gene matches. The CDR3 extends over 14 amino acids. DNA for the CDR3: TGCAGCGTGGGAGGGGATACTGGGGCCAACGTCCTGACTTTC. Translated: CSVGGDTGANVLTF.

This clonotype has only a few counts. The J gene is TRBJ1-5, the V gene TRBV5-8; 8 bases fit TRBD1. V shed 4 bases and J 6 bases; nucleotides not matched to a gene: 3. The length of the CDR3 is 13 residues. From germline, CDR1 is SGHTS and CDR2 YDEGEE. This chain's CDR3 is CASSNRGSQPQHF. The DNA for the CDR3 is TGTGCCAGCAGCAACAGGGGGAGTCAGCCCCAGCATTTT.

At least ten counts were recorded for this clonotype. The chain combines TRBV7-9 with TRBJ2-3; D gene uncertain. This CDR3 comprises 12 residues. From germline, CDR1 is SEHNR and CDR2 FQNEAQ (reference sequence). V lost 3 bases and J 3 bases, leaving 4 bases between the germline ends. The DNA of the CDR3 is TGTGCCAGCAGCTTTCGGACAGATACGCAGTATTTT. This sequence encodes CASSFRTDTQYF.

V usage is TRBV7-2 and J usage is TRBJ2-3, with D possibly called TRBD1 or TRBD2 (7 bases each). Trimming stripped 1 base from V and 5 bases from J, with 13 bases between. This CDR3 contains 15 residues. The germline gives CDR1 SGHTA, CDR2 FQGNSA. The CDR3 DNA reads as TGTGCCAGCAGCTTAGGAGTCAGGGGGGGAGATACGCAGTATTTT. This translates into CASSLGVRGGDTQYF.

About this clonotype itself: The CDR3 does not end in the conserved phenylalanine or tryptophan, so this is likely a read error. This chain joins TRBV6-2 or TRBV6-3 and TRBJ2-1; D gene ambiguous. Trimming cost V 4 bases and J 6 bases, with 16 bases left between them. This CDR3 has 15 residues. The germline V gene has CDR1 MNHEY and CDR2 SVGEGT. CDR3 region: CASSFRRILSNEQFL. The CDR3 DNA sequence: TGTGCCAGCAGTTTCCGCCGAATTTTGAGCAATGAGCAGTTCTTA.